Listed here are 13 T cell receptor beta chains from one sample, sequenced in a study of blood T cell repertoires in COVID-19. The method was immunoSEQ multiplex PCR; TCRdb's version includes in-frame clones alone and lacks a portion of them. The data show about 130,000 clones, with more than 70% seen just once and over 1% held by the top ten. Sequencing used peripheral blood. These receptors were obtained from a woman aged 80 or over with acute or convalescent COVID-19.

This chain links TRBV9 with TRBJ2-1; 8 bases are a match to TRBD2. The junction had 8 bases not matched to a gene; V was cut back by 4 bases and J by 5 bases. Germline CDR1 SGDLS, CDR2 YYNGEE. The CDR3 has 15 amino acids. CDR3 loop: CASSPEVRGDNEQFF. The CDR3 DNA sequence: TGTGCCAGCAGCCCCGAGGTGCGGGGGGACAATGAGCAGTTCTTC.

The chain carries TRBV28 and TRBJ1-4; 8 bases agree with TRBD1. The V gene's germline CDR1 is MDHEN and CDR2 SYDVKM. The ends lost 5 bases at V and 8 bases at J; junction bases unmatched: 10. The CDR3 is made up of 15 amino acids. The CDR3 loop is CASSSQTGAWEKLFF. For the CDR3, the DNA is TGTGCCAGCAGTAGTCAGACAGGGGCCTGGGAAAAACTGTTTTTT.

J is TRBJ2-3 and V is TRBV6-5; D perhaps matches TRBD2 (6 bases). This CDR3 contains 12 residues. CDR1 is MNHEY and CDR2 is SVGAGI in the germline V gene. Trimming shortened V by 8 bases and J by 3 bases, and 9 bases separated the two germline ends. The CDR3 DNA reads as TGTGCCAGCGGAGGGCAGACAGATACGCAGTATTTT. Translating gives CASGGQTDTQYF.

There are a few counts of this clone. This chain connects TRBV6-5 to TRBJ1-5; TRBD1 matches 7 bases. The CDR3 has 14 residues. CDR1 and CDR2 (germline): MNHEY, SVGAGI. J was trimmed by 4 bases and V by 5 bases; bases with no gene match: 5. The CDR3 loop is CASSRQGQNQPQHF. DNA of the CDR3: TGTGCCAGCAGTCGACAGGGCCAGAATCAGCCCCAGCATTTT.

The V call is TRBV7-9, the J call TRBJ1-3, with a tentative D call TRBD1 (6 bases). V lost 4 bases and J lost 3, with 13 bases in between. The CDR3 sequence is 15 residues long. Germline values: CDR1 SEHNR, CDR2 FQNEAQ (reference sequence). Here the CDR3 reads CASSSTGSGGNTIYF. As DNA, the CDR3 is TGTGCCAGCAGCTCAACAGGGTCGGGTGGAAACACCATATATTTT.

For this clone: In the same sample, other DNA sequences code for this CDR3. The V call is TRBV19, the J call TRBJ1-1; D may be TRBD1 (5 bases). Germline V gives CDR1 LNHDA, CDR2 SQIVND (reference sequence). The CDR3 is made up of 12 amino acids. The V and J ends lost 7 bases and 0 bases respectively, with 6 bases between them. The DNA for the CDR3 is TGTGCCAGTACAGGGATGAACACTGAAGCTTTCTTT. It encodes CASTGMNTEAFF.

V is TRBV10-3 and J is TRBJ2-3; weak D call: TRBD2 (5 bases). The V and J ends lost 2 bases and 3 bases respectively, with 12 bases between them. Germline V CDR1 and CDR2: ENHRY, SYGVKD. This CDR3 region has 15 residues. The CDR3 coding sequence is TGTGCCATCAGTGAGGGAGGAAGGAAAACAGATACGCAGTATTTT. Translating gives CAISEGGRKTDTQYF.

CDR3 DNA sequence: TGTGCCAGCAGTGGGACAGGGCTCAATCAGCCCCAGCATTTT. This encodes CASSGTGLNQPQHF. The chain combines TRBV2 with TRBJ1-5; 8 positions agree with TRBD1. Germline V CDR1 and CDR2: SNHLY, FYNNEI. This CDR3 has 14 residues. After removal of 4 bases from V and 3 bases from J, the junction contained 2 bases not matched to a gene.

This chain joins TRBV5-8 and TRBJ2-1; weak D call: TRBD2 (5 bases). CDR3 size: 15 residues. The germline CDR1 and CDR2 sequences are SGHTS and YDEGEE. Trimming took 0 bases from V and 10 from J, leaving 17 bases between them. CDR3 in DNA: TGTGCCAGCAGCTTGGGTGCGGCCCGAGGGTTGGAGCAGTTCTTC. Translation: CASSLGAARGLEQFF.

In this sample, this clone turned up a few times. The chain joins TRBV3-1 (or the pseudogene TRBV3-2) to TRBJ2-3; a possible D gene is TRBD2 (6 bases). Between the trimmed V and J ends, which lost 4 bases and 2 bases, there was a span of 16 bases. CDR3 length: 16 amino acids. CDR1 is LGHDT, CDR2 YNNKEL, per germline (reference sequence). This CDR3 is CASSLRRGLNTDTQYF. The CDR3 region has the DNA TGTGCCAGCAGCCTTCGGCGGGGCCTAAACACAGATACGCAGTATTTT.

This clone was counted a few times. The chain joins TRBV5-1 to TRBJ2-3; 8 nucleotides line up with TRBD2. This CDR3 spans 16 amino acids. J was trimmed by 1 base and V by 0 bases; bases with no gene match: 4. Germline CDR1 SGHRS, CDR2 YFSETQ. The CDR3 sequence is CASSLGAGAGTDTQYF. The CDR3 bases are TGCGCCAGCAGCTTGGGAGCGGGAGCCGGCACAGATACGCAGTATTTT.

The J gene is TRBJ1-3, the V gene TRBV4-2; D is unresolved. V was shortened by 0 bases and J by 2 bases, with 8 bases between the two germline ends. This CDR3 is 15 amino acids long. Germline V gene lookup returns CDR1 LGHNA and CDR2 YNFKEQ. Here the CDR3 DNA reads TGTGCCAGCAGCCAAGATAAGGCGGCTGGAAACACCATATATTTT. It codes for CASSQDKAAGNTIYF.

The genes are TRBV24-1 and TRBJ2-3; TRBD2 matches at 8 bases. This CDR3 has 17 residues. The trim removed 4 bases at V and 3 bases at J, leaving 11 bases unmatched. Germline loops: CDR1 KGHDR, CDR2 SFDVKD. The CDR3 reads CATSDAMSGRRTDTQYF. DNA of the CDR3: TGTGCCACCAGTGACGCCATGAGCGGGAGAAGGACAGATACGCAGTATTTT.